This TCR beta chain was captured in a study of T cell changes during pregnancy in multiple sclerosis. V shed 4 bases and J 2 bases; nucleotides not matched to a gene: 0. The germline V gene has CDR1 SNHLY and CDR2 FYNNEI. The CDR3 spans 14 residues. The repertoire was sequenced with immunoSEQ multiplex PCR; TCRdb's copy has only in-frame clones and lacks some. The sample consists of roughly 43,000 clones, about nine tenths of them appearing once. The chain links TRBV2 to TRBJ2-1; 9 bases agree with TRBD2. The sequencing here drew on CD4+ T cells from peripheral blood mononuclear cells, taken after pregnancy. This clonotype was obtained from a female donor with multiple sclerosis, enrolled in a pregnancy study. CDR3 coding DNA: TGTGCCAGCAGTGCTAGCGGGACCTACAATGAGCAGTTCTTC. Its protein product is CASSASGTYNEQFF.